This TCR beta chain came from a study of cytomegalovirus exposure and HLA in healthy donors. Whole-study results and caveats: The availability of immune exposure information extended only to CMV serostatus. More clonal expansion characterized HLA-associated TCR beta chains than equally common others in a later analysis.

The CDR3 runs 17 residues. Germline CDR1 reads SEHNR; CDR2 reads FQNEAQ (reference sequence). V lost 5 bases, J lost 3 bases, and 11 bases stayed unmatched. It was with 60 Vbeta and 13 Jbeta primers that the PCR ran. In the original analysis: In a later analysis, approximately 80 million unique TCR beta chains included roughly 11 million shared by two or more donors. Produced via immunoSEQ multiplex PCR; TCRdb's table is partial and in-frame only. The DNA was the basis for D and trimming; V, J and clone size are from that table. The repertoire holds roughly 120,000 clones, with 81% as singletons. A word on this clone: Its matching antigen is unknown.

Regarding donors, all were healthy bone marrow donors. This TCR was recovered from a middle-aged woman in good health and CMV-seronegative. Sequencing used PBMCs. V gene TRBV7-9 combines with J gene TRBJ2-7; the match to TRBD1 covers 12 bases. This chain's CDR3 is CASSRGQGARGGYEQYF. CDR3 in DNA: TGTGCCAGCAGCCGGGGACAGGGGGCGCGGGGGGGCTACGAGCAGTACTTC.